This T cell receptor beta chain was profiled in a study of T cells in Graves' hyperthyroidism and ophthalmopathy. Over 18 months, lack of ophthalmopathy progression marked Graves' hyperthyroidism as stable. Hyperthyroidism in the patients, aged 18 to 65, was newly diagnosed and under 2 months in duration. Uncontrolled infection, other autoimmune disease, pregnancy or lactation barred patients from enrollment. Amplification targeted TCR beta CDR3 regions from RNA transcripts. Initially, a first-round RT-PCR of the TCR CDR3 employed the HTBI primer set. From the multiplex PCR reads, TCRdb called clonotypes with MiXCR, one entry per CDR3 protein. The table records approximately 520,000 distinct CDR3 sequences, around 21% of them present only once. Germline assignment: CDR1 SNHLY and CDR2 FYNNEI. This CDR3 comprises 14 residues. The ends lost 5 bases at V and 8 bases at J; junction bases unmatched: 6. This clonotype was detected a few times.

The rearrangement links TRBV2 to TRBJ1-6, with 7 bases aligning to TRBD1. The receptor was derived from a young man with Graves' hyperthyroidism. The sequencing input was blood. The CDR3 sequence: CASSTGAGYSPLHF. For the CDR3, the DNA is TGTGCCAGCAGTACAGGGGCAGGATATTCACCCCTCCACTTT.